This entry features one TCR beta chain sequence. The target of this receptor is not known. No per-base quality is available; no much larger clone lies one base away. Systemically healthy Caucasian individuals from Russia, over 30 in total and aged about 6 to 100 years, were included as donors. Each donor gave 8 to 10 milliliters of peripheral blood, drawn into EDTA-treated Vacutainer tubes. PBMCs were isolated by Ficoll-Paque density-gradient centrifugation, with at least 6.5 million obtained per sample. Total RNA, at least 6 micrograms per sample, was extracted from PBMCs with Trizol reagent. For every donor, flow cytometry on a PBMC aliquot measured the percentage of naive CD45RAhigh/CD27high T cells. These data belong to a study of blood T cells in healthy people across ages (dated by TCRdb to 2015 to 2017). The study in broad terms: In model experiments, roughly one uniquely barcoded TCR beta cDNA molecule per two T cells was captured by template switching. The study measured age-related changes in TCR beta repertoire diversity using deep sequencing normalized with unique cDNA molecular identifiers. The donors were divided into four age groups: young (average 16 years), middle-aged (over 35), aged (around 67) and long-lived (about 84). To avoid experimental bias, donors of different ages were spread randomly across the sequencing lanes. Using the same blood draw, the study looked at two additional independent replicas of 1 million unique cDNA reads for two donors, one aged 18 to 29 and the other aged 80 or older.

The study at large found these results: Because donor CMV infection status was unknown, age-related changes in expanded clonotypes were potentially confounded. Observed TCR beta diversity correlated strongly with the percentage of naive T cells measured by flow cytometry. Estimates of total diversity based on one million sequenced T cells were regarded as lower bounds and as underestimates. Observed TCR beta diversity per million T cells fell roughly linearly with age, and a significant reduction was already apparent by age roughly 40. Bulk unsorted PBMC profiling prevented conclusive comparison of naive and antigen-experienced compartments. Compared with the aged group, the long-lived group had more naive CD4+ T cells, fewer expanded clones and increased TCR diversity, suggesting age selection.

V drops 0 bases and J drops 7 bases, leaving 14 bases in between. CDR1 SGHDT and CDR2 YYEEEE are derived from the germline V gene. Spanning cysteine to phenylalanine, the CDR3 consists of 15 amino acids. Only the CDR3 region is kept as DNA, spanning 45 bases read in frame from base 1. Libraries were prepared through 5' RACE. The listed sequencing device is Illumina HiSeq 2500. A second roughly 6 to 12 cycle PCR used a sample-barcoded 5' primer and a J-beta primer mix. Each TCR beta cDNA molecule received a unique molecular identifier from a template-switch 5' adaptor carrying 12 random nucleotides. Each sample yielded at least 2.5 million CDR3-containing paired-end reads. First-strand cDNA was synthesized from all RNA with the Mint cDNA synthesis kit, primed by a TRBC-specific oligonucleotide. Following uracil-DNA glycosylase treatment, all cDNA underwent a first 18-cycle PCR with the universal primers M1SS and BC2_uni_R. The authors' analysis ran thus. For normalization, 1 million high-quality reads were randomly selected from each sample, with every read carrying a distinct molecular identifier. Instead of being binned into consensus sequences, reads that shared molecular identifiers were thrown out. CDR3 identification, clonotype clustering and error correction used MiTCR with a Q25 quality threshold and the strictest error-elimination algorithm. A nonparametric unseen species model with Euler transformation was used to estimate lower-bound total TCR beta diversity. Through fastp at Q25 and MiXCR, TCRdb rebuilt clones from the public reads, retaining in-frame beta chains. Rows merge per CDR3 protein into single entries with the most common DNA and genes. These V and J calls derive from TCRdb rather than the authors' analysis. In this sample the table shows about 1,000,000 distinct CDR3 sequences, more than 35% of which occur a single time. The leading ten clones occupy 15% to 20% of the sample.

The receptor was derived from a woman aged 60-75 years in good health. The chain is encoded by TRBV5-6 joined to TRBJ1-5; a weak D assignment points to TRBD1 (5 bases agree). Sequencing was performed on blood. Here the CDR3 is given as CASSLGGDLRQPQHF. DNA sequence: TGTGCCAGCAGCTTGGGAGGGGACCTTCGGCAGCCCCAGCATTTT.